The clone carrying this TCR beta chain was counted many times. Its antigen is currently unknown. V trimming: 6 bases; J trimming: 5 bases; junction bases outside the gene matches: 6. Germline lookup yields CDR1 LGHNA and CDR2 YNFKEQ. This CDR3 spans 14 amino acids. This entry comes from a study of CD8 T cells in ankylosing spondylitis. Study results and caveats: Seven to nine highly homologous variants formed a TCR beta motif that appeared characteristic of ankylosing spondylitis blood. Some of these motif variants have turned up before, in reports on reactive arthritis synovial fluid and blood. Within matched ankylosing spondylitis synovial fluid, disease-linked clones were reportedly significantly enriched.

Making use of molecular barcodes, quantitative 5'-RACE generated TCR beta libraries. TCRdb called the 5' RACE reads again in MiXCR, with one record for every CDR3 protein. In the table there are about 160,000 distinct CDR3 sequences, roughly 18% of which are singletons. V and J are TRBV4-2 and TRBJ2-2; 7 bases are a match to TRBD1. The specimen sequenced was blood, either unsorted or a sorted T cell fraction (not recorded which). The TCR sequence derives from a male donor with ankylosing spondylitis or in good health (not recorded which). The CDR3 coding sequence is TGTGCCAGCAGGCGACAGGGAGCGACCGGGGAGCTGTTTTTT. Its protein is CASRRQGATGELFF.